Listed below are T cell receptor beta chains from one sample, sequenced in a study of T cells in Graves' hyperthyroidism and ophthalmopathy. TCRdb re-analysed the multiplex PCR reads in MiXCR, keeping a single row per CDR3 protein. Of 160,000 or so distinct CDR3 sequences listed, just under 9.5% are singletons. The specimen was blood. The source of these receptors is a woman between 18 and 30 years old with Graves' hyperthyroidism that later progressed to Graves' ophthalmopathy. Both conserved end residues are part of each CDR3. A D gene is named only where the DNA matches it firmly. Only part of the rows carry a size: once, few, many, or a class if the clone is expanded.

cdr3_length	clone_size	v_call	j_call	d_call	cdr3_aa	cdr3_nt
14	many	TRBV6-1	TRBJ1-4	NA	CASSGGSSRGKLFF	TGTGCCAGCAGTGGAGGCAGCTCCCGAGGAAAACTGTTTTTT
16	many	TRBV7-8	TRBJ1-5	NA	CASSLFGQVLNQPQHF	TGTGCCAGCAGCTTATTTGGCCAGGTGCTCAATCAGCCCCAGCATTTT
13	many	TRBV6-1	TRBJ1-2	TRBD1	CASSRDRDYGYTF	TGTGCCAGCAGCAGGGACAGGGACTATGGCTACACCTTC
12	NA	TRBV19	TRBJ2-1	NA	CASSRTANEQFF	TGTGCCAGTAGTCGGACAGCTAATGAGCAGTTCTTC
18	few	TRBV9	TRBJ2-6	NA	CASSALGSRGSGANVLTF	TGTGCCAGCAGCGCCCTCGGGAGTCGGGGGTCTGGGGCCAACGTCCTGACTTTC
15	many	TRBV15	TRBJ1-5	TRBD1	CATGPGDRVNQPQHF	TGTGCCACCGGCCCCGGGGACAGAGTTAATCAGCCCCAGCATTTT
12	NA	TRBV5-4	TRBJ1-1	TRBD1	CASSLEGAEAFF	TGTGCCAGCAGCTTGGAGGGGGCCGAAGCTTTCTTT
15	many	TRBV9	TRBJ1-6	NA	CASSTTFGNNSPLHF	TGTGCCAGCAGCACCACATTCGGGAATAATTCACCCCTCCACTTT
13	few	TRBV3-1	TRBJ1-5	NA	CASSQASNQPQHF	TGTGCCAGCAGCCAAGCAAGCAATCAGCCCCAGCATTTT
13	many	TRBV3-1	TRBJ1-5	TRBD1	CASSQQGDQPQHF	TGTGCCAGCAGCCAACAGGGGGATCAGCCCCAGCATTTT
16	many	TRBV2	TRBJ2-2	NA	CASSDVDSTNTGELFF	TGTGCCAGCAGTGATGTGGACAGCACGAACACCGGGGAGCTGTTTTTT
14	many	TRBV28	TRBJ2-7	TRBD1	CATRTDREQHEQYF	TGTGCCACCAGGACTGACAGGGAACAGCACGAGCAGTACTTC
21	NA	TRBV5-1	TRBJ2-2	NA	CASSLKVVRTRLAGNTGELFF	TGCGCCAGCAGCCTAAAGGTGGTACGAACTAGACTCGCGGGCAACACCGGGGAGCTGTTTTTT
15	many	TRBV7-3	TRBJ2-5	TRBD2	CASSLGGRAGETQYF	TGTGCCAGCAGCTTAGGCGGGAGGGCCGGAGAGACCCAGTACTTC
14	many	TRBV7-9	TRBJ1-1	NA	CASSLEGMAGEAFF	TGTGCCAGCAGCTTAGAGGGTATGGCGGGAGAAGCTTTCTTT
15	few	TRBV4-2	TRBJ2-5	TRBD2	CASSQLAGGQETQYF	TGTGCCAGCAGCCAATTAGCGGGGGGGCAGGAGACCCAGTACTTC
15	many	TRBV6-1	TRBJ2-2	TRBD1	CASRTGADDTGELFF	TGTGCCAGCAGGACAGGGGCTGATGACACCGGGGAGCTGTTTTTT
14	NA	TRBV13	TRBJ2-1	TRBD1	CASSFRTGGVEQFF	TGTGCCAGCAGCTTCCGGACAGGGGGCGTTGAGCAGTTCTTC
15	many	TRBV20-1	TRBJ2-5	TRBD1	CSARFPGTGGETQYF	TGCAGTGCTAGATTTCCCGGGACAGGTGGAGAGACCCAGTACTTC
14	NA	TRBV30	TRBJ1-3	NA	CAWSPWVPGNTIYF	TGTGCCTGGAGCCCCTGGGTCCCTGGAAACACCATATATTTT
12	NA	TRBV6-1	TRBJ1-5	NA	CASLTGNQPQHF	TGTGCCAGCCTAACAGGGAATCAGCCCCAGCATTTT
15	many	TRBV2	TRBJ1-3	NA	CASSETDRHGNTIYF	TGTGCCAGCAGTGAAACGGACCGGCATGGAAACACCATATATTTT
16	many	TRBV7-3	TRBJ1-6	NA	CASSDGLLGSDSPLHF	TGTGCCAGCAGCGATGGATTGCTTGGCTCAGATTCACCCCTCCACTTT
16	many	TRBV7-8	TRBJ2-3	NA	CASSYPELAGVDTQYF	TGTGCCAGCAGCTACCCAGAATTAGCCGGCGTAGATACGCAGTATTTT
13	many	TRBV7-9	TRBJ1-1	NA	CASSLGGVPEAFF	TGTGCCAGCAGCCTAGGGGGGGTGCCTGAAGCTTTCTTT
14	many	TRBV11-1	TRBJ2-7	TRBD2	CASSWNLAGDEQYF	TGTGCCAGCAGCTGGAACTTAGCGGGAGACGAGCAGTACTTC
12	many	TRBV2	TRBJ1-2	NA	CATRTGVDGYTF	TGTGCCACTAGGACCGGCGTTGATGGCTACACCTTC
16	many	TRBV5-5	TRBJ1-2	NA	CASSYKDGDLTSGYTF	TGTGCCAGCAGCTACAAAGACGGGGATCTAACTTCTGGCTACACCTTC
16	many	TRBV25-1	TRBJ1-3	NA	CASSEYKGISGNTIYF	TGTGCCAGCAGTGAATATAAGGGAATCTCTGGAAACACCATATATTTT
15	NA	TRBV4-1	TRBJ1-6	TRBD1	CASSLRTGENSPLHF	TGCGCCAGCAGCCTAAGGACAGGGGAAAATTCACCCCTCCACTTT
16	many	TRBV7-9	TRBJ2-7	TRBD2	CASEVGSGGKSYEQYF	TGTGCCTCTGAGGTCGGAAGCGGGGGCAAGTCCTACGAGCAGTACTTC
13	few	TRBV20-1	TRBJ2-1	NA	CSATGGGYNEQFF	TGCAGTGCCACCGGGGGCGGATACAATGAGCAGTTCTTC
15	few	TRBV12-3/TRBV12-4	TRBJ1-4	NA	CASRPSGRANEKLFF	TGTGCCAGCAGGCCTAGTGGGAGAGCAAATGAAAAACTGTTTTTT
14	many	TRBV20-1	TRBJ2-5	NA	CSARDPRAGETQYF	TGCAGTGCTAGAGATCCGCGGGCGGGAGAGACCCAGTACTTC
11	few	TRBV6-2/TRBV6-3	TRBJ1-1	NA	CASRQTGSAFF	TGTGCCAGCAGACAAACAGGGAGCGCTTTCTTT
13	many	TRBV2	TRBJ2-7	NA	CASRYSGRYEQYF	TGTGCCAGCAGGTACAGCGGCCGCTACGAGCAGTACTTC
12	many	TRBV6-1	TRBJ1-5	NA	CASNVYGQPQHF	TGTGCCAGCAACGTCTATGGCCAGCCCCAGCATTTT
14	few	TRBV10-3	TRBJ2-3	NA	CAIRGQSSSDTQYF	TGTGCCATCAGGGGACAAAGCTCTTCAGATACGCAGTATTTT
19	many	TRBV28	TRBJ2-6	TRBD1	CASSPTGTGDFSGANVLTF	TGTGCCAGCAGCCCAACCGGGACAGGGGACTTCTCTGGGGCCAACGTCCTGACTTTC
13	few	TRBV19	TRBJ1-4	NA	CASSITSNEKLFF	TGTGCCAGTAGTATTACCAGTAATGAAAAACTGTTTTTT
15	many	TRBV2	TRBJ1-5	NA	CASDKRRGDDQPQHF	TGTGCCAGCGATAAGCGACGGGGGGATGATCAGCCCCAGCATTTT